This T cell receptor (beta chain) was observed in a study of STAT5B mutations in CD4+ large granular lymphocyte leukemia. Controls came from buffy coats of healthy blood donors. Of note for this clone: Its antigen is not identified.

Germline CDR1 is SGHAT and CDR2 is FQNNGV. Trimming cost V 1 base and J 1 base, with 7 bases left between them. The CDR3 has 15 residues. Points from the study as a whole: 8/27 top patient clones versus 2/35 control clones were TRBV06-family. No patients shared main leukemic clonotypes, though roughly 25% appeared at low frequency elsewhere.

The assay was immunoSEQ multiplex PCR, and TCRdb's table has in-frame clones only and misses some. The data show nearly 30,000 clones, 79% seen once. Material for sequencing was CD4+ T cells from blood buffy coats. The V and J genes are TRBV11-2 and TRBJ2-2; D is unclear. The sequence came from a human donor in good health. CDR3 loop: CASSLAGRNTGELFF. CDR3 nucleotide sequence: TGTGCCAGCAGCTTAGCTGGCAGGAACACCGGGGAGCTGTTTTTT.